Here is one T cell receptor beta chain with its context. This sample was included in a study of blood T cell repertoires in COVID-19. Libraries were prepared by immunoSEQ multiplex PCR; TCRdb keeps only in-frame clonotypes and omits some of them. The data show 80,000 or so clones, 80% seen once. Germline CDR1 and CDR2: LGHDT and YNNKEL (reference sequence). The CDR3 spans 19 residues. The V and J ends lost 0 bases and 6 bases, in that order; junction bases with no gene match: 15. The sequencing input was peripheral blood. The receptor was isolated from a woman in her sixties or seventies with acute or convalescent COVID-19. The genes are TRBV3-1 (or the pseudogene TRBV3-2) and TRBJ1-2; 11 bases match TRBD1. The CDR3 loop is CASSQEITGQGDQGDGYTF. CDR3 coding DNA: TGTGCCAGCAGCCAAGAAATTACGGGACAGGGGGATCAAGGGGATGGCTACACCTTC.